These T cell receptor beta chains were read from a single sample in a study of breast tumors, draining lymph nodes, adjacent tissues. TCRdb called the multiplex PCR reads again in MiXCR, with one record for every CDR3 protein. Of hundreds of thousands of distinct CDR3 sequences listed, about a third are singletons. Sequenced: axillary lymph node tissue. The receptors were gathered from a female donor with breast cancer. Some clones in this sample may be carry-over from other donors' samples. The CDR3 runs from the conserved cysteine through the conserved F or W. A D gene is named only where the DNA matches it firmly. The size field is filled for only some rows; it gives once, few, many or a size class.

clone_size: .; v_call: TRBV6-6; j_call: TRBJ1-4; d_call: .; cdr3_aa: CASSYSVGTGEKLFF; cdr3_nt: TGTGCCAGCAGCTACTCCGTGGGAACGGGGGAAAAACTGTTTTTT
clone_size: .; v_call: TRBV19; j_call: TRBJ1-1; d_call: .; cdr3_aa: CATQVGDEAFF; cdr3_nt: TGTGCCACCCAGGTGGGGGACGAAGCTTTCTTT
clone_size: many; v_call: TRBV2; j_call: TRBJ2-1; d_call: .; cdr3_aa: CASSGGQYNEQFF; cdr3_nt: TGTGCCAGCAGTGGAGGCCAGTACAATGAGCAGTTCTTC
clone_size: .; v_call: TRBV20-1; j_call: TRBJ1-6; d_call: TRBD1; cdr3_aa: CSARTSGTGASNSPLHF; cdr3_nt: TGCAGTGCCCGGACTAGCGGGACAGGAGCCTCTAATTCACCCCTCCACTTT
clone_size: many; v_call: TRBV27; j_call: TRBJ1-5; d_call: .; cdr3_aa: CASSYGNNQPQHF; cdr3_nt: TGTGCCAGCAGTTACGGGAACAATCAGCCCCAGCATTTT
clone_size: many; v_call: TRBV20-1; j_call: TRBJ1-2; d_call: .; cdr3_aa: CSAYRDTTNYGYTF; cdr3_nt: TGCAGTGCTTACCGGGACACCACTAACTATGGCTACACCTTC
clone_size: many; v_call: TRBV19; j_call: TRBJ2-3; d_call: TRBD2; cdr3_aa: CASSTQSRVAGRTDTQYF; cdr3_nt: TGTGCCAGTAGTACCCAGTCGCGGGTAGCGGGACGCACAGATACGCAGTATTTT
clone_size: many; v_call: TRBV7-9; j_call: TRBJ1-2; d_call: TRBD1; cdr3_aa: CASSLVIQGVLNGYTF; cdr3_nt: TGTGCCAGCAGCTTAGTTATACAGGGGGTCCTTAATGGCTACACCTTC
clone_size: .; v_call: TRBV20-1; j_call: TRBJ2-4; d_call: .; cdr3_aa: CSARDKGGGKNIQYF; cdr3_nt: TGCAGTGCTAGAGATAAGGGTGGAGGCAAAAACATTCAGTACTTC
clone_size: many; v_call: TRBV6-6; j_call: TRBJ2-7; d_call: .; cdr3_aa: CASSSEPYYEQYF; cdr3_nt: TGTGCCAGCAGTTCGGAACCTTACTACGAGCAGTACTTC
clone_size: .; v_call: TRBV5-1; j_call: TRBJ1-1; d_call: .; cdr3_aa: CASSFSPGTEAFF; cdr3_nt: TGCGCCAGCAGCTTTAGTCCGGGCACTGAAGCTTTCTTT
clone_size: many; v_call: TRBV12-3/TRBV12-4; j_call: TRBJ1-4; d_call: .; cdr3_aa: CASSLNFREKLFF; cdr3_nt: TGTGCCAGCAGTTTAAACTTCAGAGAAAAACTGTTTTTT
clone_size: once; v_call: TRBV6-5; j_call: TRBJ2-7; d_call: TRBD2; cdr3_aa: CASSYSKVPRLAGGPNYEQYF; cdr3_nt: TGTGCCAGCAGTTACTCGAAAGTACCCCGACTAGCGGGAGGACCTAACTACGAGCAGTACTTC
clone_size: many; v_call: TRBV29-1; j_call: TRBJ2-2; d_call: TRBD1; cdr3_aa: CSGYRGTGELFF; cdr3_nt: TGCAGCGGTTACAGGGGAACCGGGGAGCTGTTTTTT
clone_size: many; v_call: TRBV24-1; j_call: TRBJ1-1; d_call: .; cdr3_aa: CATSDLAGEAFF; cdr3_nt: TGTGCCACCAGTGATTTGGCAGGGGAAGCTTTCTTT
clone_size: few; v_call: TRBV11-2; j_call: TRBJ2-7; d_call: .; cdr3_aa: CASTSPRTATREQYF; cdr3_nt: TGTGCCAGCACCTCCCCGCGGACAGCGACCCGTGAGCAGTACTTC
clone_size: many; v_call: TRBV5-1; j_call: TRBJ1-3; d_call: .; cdr3_aa: CASSPWGPGTGNTIYF; cdr3_nt: TGCGCCAGCAGCCCATGGGGCCCGGGGACTGGAAACACCATATATTTT
clone_size: .; v_call: TRBV27; j_call: TRBJ1-6; d_call: .; cdr3_aa: CASSFRQASYNSPLHF; cdr3_nt: TGTGCCAGCAGTTTTCGGCAGGCCTCCTATAATTCACCCCTCCACTTT
clone_size: many; v_call: TRBV20-1; j_call: TRBJ2-7; d_call: .; cdr3_aa: CSARVGISEQYF; cdr3_nt: TGCAGTGCTAGAGTAGGGATAAGCGAGCAGTACTTC
clone_size: many; v_call: TRBV24-1; j_call: TRBJ2-1; d_call: TRBD2; cdr3_aa: CATSDPPSGIEVF; cdr3_nt: TGTGCCACCAGTGATCCTCCTAGCGGGATAGAGGTCTTC
clone_size: .; v_call: TRBV7-2; j_call: TRBJ2-1; d_call: TRBD1; cdr3_aa: CASSRQGQKFF; cdr3_nt: TGTGCCAGCAGCCGACAGGGTCAGAAGTTCTTC
clone_size: few; v_call: TRBV28; j_call: TRBJ2-1; d_call: .; cdr3_aa: CASSPLATNYNEQFF; cdr3_nt: TGTGCCAGCAGCCCTTTAGCCACTAACTACAATGAGCAGTTCTTC
clone_size: .; v_call: TRBV5-5; j_call: TRBJ2-3; d_call: TRBD1; cdr3_aa: CVSSLMDRGQYEQYF; cdr3_nt: TGTGTCAGCAGCTTGATGGACAGGGGGCAATACGAGCAGTATTTT
clone_size: many; v_call: TRBV6-2/TRBV6-3; j_call: TRBJ2-1; d_call: .; cdr3_aa: CASSRWDTSSYNEQFF; cdr3_nt: TGTGCCAGCAGTCGATGGGACACGAGCTCCTACAATGAGCAGTTCTTC
clone_size: .; v_call: TRBV20-1; j_call: TRBJ2-1; d_call: TRBD2; cdr3_aa: CSARVGTSGSGFEQFF; cdr3_nt: TGCAGTGCTAGAGTCGGGACTAGCGGGAGTGGTTTTGAGCAGTTCTTC
clone_size: few; v_call: TRBV6-2/TRBV6-3; j_call: TRBJ2-7; d_call: TRBD2; cdr3_aa: CTTCPGTSGRVGYEQYF; cdr3_nt: TGTACAACGTGTCCCGGGACTAGCGGGAGGGTCGGCTACGAGCAGTACTTC
clone_size: many; v_call: TRBV18; j_call: TRBJ2-5; d_call: TRBD1; cdr3_aa: CASSPQGAETQYF; cdr3_nt: TGTGCCAGCTCACCTCAGGGGGCCGAGACCCAGTACTTC
clone_size: many; v_call: TRBV11-2; j_call: TRBJ2-3; d_call: .; cdr3_aa: CASRDYTQYF; cdr3_nt: TGTGCCAGCAGGGACTATACGCAGTATTTT
clone_size: many; v_call: TRBV19; j_call: TRBJ1-6; d_call: TRBD1; cdr3_aa: CASSGGQGANSPLHF; cdr3_nt: TGTGCCAGTAGTGGGGGACAGGGGGCGAATTCACCCCTCCACTTT
clone_size: many; v_call: TRBV7-8; j_call: TRBJ2-2; d_call: TRBD1; cdr3_aa: CASGKGTDTGELFF; cdr3_nt: TGTGCCAGCGGGAAGGGGACAGACACCGGGGAGCTGTTTTTT
clone_size: many; v_call: TRBV2; j_call: TRBJ2-1; d_call: .; cdr3_aa: CASSVDYNEQFF; cdr3_nt: TGTGCCAGCAGCGTCGATTACAATGAGCAGTTCTTC
clone_size: .; v_call: TRBV29-1; j_call: TRBJ1-2; d_call: .; cdr3_aa: CSVGGAATYGYTF; cdr3_nt: TGCAGCGTTGGGGGGGCTGCTACTTATGGCTACACCTTC
clone_size: many; v_call: TRBV2; j_call: TRBJ1-2; d_call: TRBD1; cdr3_aa: CASNPIPTGYYGYTF; cdr3_nt: TGTGCCAGCAATCCAATACCGACAGGGTATTATGGCTACACCTTC